The rows below give T cell receptor beta chains drawn from one sample of a study of identical twins. TCRdb independently ran MiXCR on the 5' RACE reads; one entry per CDR3 protein. The sample yields 500,000 to 550,000 distinct CDR3 sequences, 20% to 25% seen once. The sample also formed part of further work on yellow fever vaccine responses in identical twins.

Sequencing was carried out using CD4+ T cells sorted from blood. Every receptor here comes from a woman in her late teens or twenties in good health. Each CDR3 is given with its conserved first and last residue.

J gene: TRBJ1-6; V gene: TRBV24-1; CDR3 protein: CANLRNGQGNSPLHF
J gene: TRBJ2-1; V gene: TRBV27; CDR3 protein: CASSLVGLANDEQFF
J gene: TRBJ1-4; V gene: TRBV7-9; CDR3 protein: CASSQGDSYEKLFF
J gene: TRBJ2-7; V gene: TRBV7-2; CDR3 protein: CASSFSGRRDSEAYQSSYEQYF
J gene: TRBJ2-5; V gene: TRBV7-7; CDR3 protein: CASSLGWLVETQYF
J gene: TRBJ2-5; V gene: TRBV27; CDR3 protein: CASSLEGAGLQETQYF
J gene: TRBJ2-5; V gene: TRBV10-3; CDR3 protein: CAISAGRQETQYF
J gene: TRBJ1-4; V gene: TRBV15; CDR3 protein: CATSRDRDSSLRNEKLFF
J gene: TRBJ2-2; V gene: TRBV27; CDR3 protein: CASSFRENTGELFF
J gene: TRBJ2-1; V gene: TRBV12-3/TRBV12-4; CDR3 protein: CASSQLAAHNEQFF
J gene: TRBJ2-2; V gene: TRBV19; CDR3 protein: CASSSAGTGSSSGLFF
J gene: TRBJ2-2; V gene: TRBV5-1; CDR3 protein: CASSLSGTGLPELFF
J gene: TRBJ2-5; V gene: TRBV18; CDR3 protein: CASSPWTSDQETQYF
J gene: TRBJ2-7; V gene: TRBV7-9; CDR3 protein: CASSSGAGGYHEQYF
J gene: TRBJ2-3; V gene: TRBV12-3/TRBV12-4; CDR3 protein: CASSLHAGQADTQYF